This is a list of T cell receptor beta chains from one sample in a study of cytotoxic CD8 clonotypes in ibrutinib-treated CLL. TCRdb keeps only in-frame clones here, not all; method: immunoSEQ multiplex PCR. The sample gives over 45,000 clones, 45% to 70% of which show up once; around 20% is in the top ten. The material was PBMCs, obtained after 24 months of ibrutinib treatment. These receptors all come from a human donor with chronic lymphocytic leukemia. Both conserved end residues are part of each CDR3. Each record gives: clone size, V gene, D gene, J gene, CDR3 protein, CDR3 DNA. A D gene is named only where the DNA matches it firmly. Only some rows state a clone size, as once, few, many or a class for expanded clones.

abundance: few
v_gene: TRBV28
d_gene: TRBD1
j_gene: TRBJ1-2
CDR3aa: CASRPPGGANYGYTF
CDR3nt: TGTGCCAGCCGCCCTCCAGGGGGCGCCAACTATGGCTACACCTTC

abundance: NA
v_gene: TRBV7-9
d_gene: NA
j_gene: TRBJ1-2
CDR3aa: CASSRVRISGDYGYTF
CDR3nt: TGTGCCAGCAGCCGGGTCCGCATCTCCGGTGACTATGGCTACACCTTC

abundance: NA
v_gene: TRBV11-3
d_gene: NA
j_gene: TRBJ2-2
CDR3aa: CASSLTWASTEKPWTGELFF
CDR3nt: TGTGCCAGCAGCTTAACCTGGGCCTCAACCGAGAAACCGTGGACCGGGGAGCTGTTTTTT

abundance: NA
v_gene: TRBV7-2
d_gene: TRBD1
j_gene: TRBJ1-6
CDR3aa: CASSDRTGWGSPLHF
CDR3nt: TGTGCCAGCAGCGACCGGACAGGGTGGGGTTCACCCCTCCACTTT

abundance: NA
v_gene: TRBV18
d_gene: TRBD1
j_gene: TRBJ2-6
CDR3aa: CASSPLATTGQDFSGANVLTF
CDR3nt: TGTGCCAGCTCGCCATTAGCAACTACGGGACAGGACTTCTCTGGGGCCAACGTCCTGACTTTC

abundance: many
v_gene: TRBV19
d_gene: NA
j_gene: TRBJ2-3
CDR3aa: CASTSGLVGTDTQYF
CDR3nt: TGTGCCAGTACCTCGGGGCTAGTCGGCACAGATACGCAGTATTTT

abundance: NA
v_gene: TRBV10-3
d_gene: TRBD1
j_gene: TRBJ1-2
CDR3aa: CAATGTGLLNYGYTF
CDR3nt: TGTGCCGCTACCGGGACAGGGCTCCTTAACTATGGCTACACCTTC

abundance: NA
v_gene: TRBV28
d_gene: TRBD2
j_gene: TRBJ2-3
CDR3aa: CASSLNYERESWGSTDTQYF
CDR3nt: TGTGCCAGCAGTTTAAACTACGAGCGGGAGAGTTGGGGGAGCACAGATACGCAGTATTTT

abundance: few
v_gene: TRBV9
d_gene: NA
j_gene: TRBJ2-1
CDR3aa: CASSVRDPRPYSYNEQFF
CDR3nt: TGTGCCAGCAGCGTCCGGGACCCAAGACCCTACTCCTACAATGAGCAGTTCTTC

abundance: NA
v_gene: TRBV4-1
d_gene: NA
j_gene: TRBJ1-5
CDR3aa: CASSHRDGLNQPQHF
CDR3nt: TGCGCCAGCAGCCATAGGGACGGTCTCAATCAGCCCCAGCATTTT

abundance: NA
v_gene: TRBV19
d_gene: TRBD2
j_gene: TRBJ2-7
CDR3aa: CASSSFGTSGSYEQYF
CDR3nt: TGTGCCAGTAGTTCGTTCGGGACTAGCGGGAGCTACGAGCAGTACTTC

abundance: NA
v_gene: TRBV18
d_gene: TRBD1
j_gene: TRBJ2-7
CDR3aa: CASSPWDREVYEQYF
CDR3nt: TGTGCCAGCTCACCCTGGGACAGGGAGGTCTACGAGCAGTACTTC

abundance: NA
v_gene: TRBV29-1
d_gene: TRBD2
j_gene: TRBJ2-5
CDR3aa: CSVEREQETQYF
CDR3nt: TGCAGCGTTGAGCGGGAGCAAGAGACCCAGTACTTC

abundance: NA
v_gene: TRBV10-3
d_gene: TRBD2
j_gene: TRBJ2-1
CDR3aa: CAINRGGRDNEQFF
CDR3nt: TGTGCCATCAATAGGGGCGGGAGAGACAATGAGCAGTTCTTC

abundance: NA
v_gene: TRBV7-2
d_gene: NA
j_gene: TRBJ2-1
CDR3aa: CASSLTGLNEQFF
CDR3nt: TGTGCCAGCAGCTTAACAGGTCTGAATGAGCAGTTCTTC

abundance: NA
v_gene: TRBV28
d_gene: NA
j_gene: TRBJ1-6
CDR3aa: CASVGGPSSSPLHF
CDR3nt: TGTGCCAGCGTGGGGGGCCCTTCGTCCTCACCCCTCCACTTT

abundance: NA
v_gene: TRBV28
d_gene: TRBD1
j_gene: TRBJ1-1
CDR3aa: CAIAGGRNTEAFF
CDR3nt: TGTGCCATCGCAGGGGGCCGGAACACTGAAGCTTTCTTT

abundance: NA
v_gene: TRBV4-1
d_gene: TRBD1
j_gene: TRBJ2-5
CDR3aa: CASSQPGQGMETQYF
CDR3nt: TGCGCCAGCAGCCAACCGGGACAGGGGATGGAGACCCAGTACTTC

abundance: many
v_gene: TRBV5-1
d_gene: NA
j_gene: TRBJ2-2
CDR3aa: CASSLASRELFF
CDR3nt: TGCGCCAGCAGCTTGGCTTCTCGGGAGCTGTTTTTT

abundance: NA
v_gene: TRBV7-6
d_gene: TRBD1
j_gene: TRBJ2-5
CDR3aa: CASSSTGKSQETQYF
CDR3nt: TGTGCCAGCAGCTCGACAGGGAAGTCCCAAGAGACCCAGTACTTC

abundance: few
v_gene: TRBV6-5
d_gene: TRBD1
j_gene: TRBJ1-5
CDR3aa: CASSQGGISNQPQHF
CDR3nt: TGTGCCAGCAGCCAGGGGGGTATTAGCAATCAGCCCCAGCATTTT

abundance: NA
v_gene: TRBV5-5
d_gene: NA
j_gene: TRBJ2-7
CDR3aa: CASSFGASYEQYF
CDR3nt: TGTGCCAGCAGCTTCGGGGCCTCCTACGAGCAGTACTTC

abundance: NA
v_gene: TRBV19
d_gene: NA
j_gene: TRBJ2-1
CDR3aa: CASSPIPPGSNEQFF
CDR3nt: TGTGCCAGTAGTCCCATTCCCCCAGGGTCCAATGAGCAGTTCTTC

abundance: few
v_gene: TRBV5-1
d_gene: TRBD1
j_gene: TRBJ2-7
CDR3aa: CASSLNPGQGAYEQYF
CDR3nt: TGCGCCAGCAGCCTCAACCCCGGACAGGGAGCCTACGAGCAGTACTTC

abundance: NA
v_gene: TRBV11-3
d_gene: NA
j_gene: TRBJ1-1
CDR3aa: CASSSRLNTEAFF
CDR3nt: TGTGCCAGCAGCTCTAGATTGAACACTGAAGCTTTCTTT

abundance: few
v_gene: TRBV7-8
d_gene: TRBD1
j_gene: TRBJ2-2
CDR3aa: CASSTGTDTGELFF
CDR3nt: TGTGCCAGCAGCACAGGGACAGACACCGGGGAGCTGTTTTTT

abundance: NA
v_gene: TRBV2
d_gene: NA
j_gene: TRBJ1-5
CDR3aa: CASSGTRNQPQHF
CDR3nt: TGTGCCAGCAGCGGGACAAGGAATCAGCCCCAGCATTTT

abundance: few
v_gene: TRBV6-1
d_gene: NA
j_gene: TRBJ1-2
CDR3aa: CASSEAIEVGYGYTF
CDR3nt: TGTGCCAGCAGTGAAGCTATTGAAGTCGGCTATGGCTACACCTTC

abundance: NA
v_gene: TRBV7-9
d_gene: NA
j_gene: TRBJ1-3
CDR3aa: CASSFDDGRNTIYF
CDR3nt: TGTGCCAGCAGCTTCGACGACGGGCGTAACACCATATATTTT

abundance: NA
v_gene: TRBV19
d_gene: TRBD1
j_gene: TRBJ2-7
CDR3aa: CASSKGAGIYEQYF
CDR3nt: TGTGCCAGTAGTAAGGGGGCCGGAATATACGAGCAGTACTTC

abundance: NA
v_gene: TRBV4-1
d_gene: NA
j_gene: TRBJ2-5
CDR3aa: CASRDPRGETQYF
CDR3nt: TGCGCCAGCAGGGACCCCAGGGGAGAGACCCAGTACTTC

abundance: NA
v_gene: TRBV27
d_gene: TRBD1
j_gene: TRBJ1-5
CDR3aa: CASSPGQSNQPQHF
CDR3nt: TGTGCCAGCAGCCCGGGACAGTCTAATCAGCCCCAGCATTTT

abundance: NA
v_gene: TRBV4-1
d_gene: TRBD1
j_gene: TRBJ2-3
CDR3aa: CASSLLFRTGAITDTQYF
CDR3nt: TGCGCCAGCAGCCTACTTTTTAGAACAGGGGCCATCACAGATACGCAGTATTTT

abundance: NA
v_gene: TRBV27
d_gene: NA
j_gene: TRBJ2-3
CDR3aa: CASSLQGVTDTQYF
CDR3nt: TGTGCCAGCAGCCTCCAGGGAGTCACAGATACGCAGTATTTT

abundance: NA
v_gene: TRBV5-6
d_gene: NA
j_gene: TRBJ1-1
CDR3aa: CASSLGRMGEAFF
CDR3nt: TGTGCCAGCAGCTTGGGCAGGATGGGAGAGGCTTTCTTT

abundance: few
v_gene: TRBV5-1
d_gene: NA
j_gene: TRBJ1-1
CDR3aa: CASSLKWGNTEAFF
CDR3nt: TGCGCCAGCAGCTTGAAGTGGGGGAACACTGAAGCTTTCTTT

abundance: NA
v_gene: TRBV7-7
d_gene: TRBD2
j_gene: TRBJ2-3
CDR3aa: CASSSGTSLITDTQYF
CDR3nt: TGTGCCAGCAGCTCAGGGACTAGCCTGATCACAGATACGCAGTATTTT

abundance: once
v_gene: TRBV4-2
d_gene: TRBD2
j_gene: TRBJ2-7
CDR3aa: CASSQDGLAGEQYF
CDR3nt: TGTGCCAGCAGCCAAGATGGACTAGCGGGAGAGCAGTACTTC

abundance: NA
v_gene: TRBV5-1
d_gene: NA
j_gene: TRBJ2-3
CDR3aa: CASSFSGPKGADTQYF
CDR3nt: TGCGCCAGCAGCTTCAGCGGGCCGAAGGGGGCAGATACGCAGTATTTT

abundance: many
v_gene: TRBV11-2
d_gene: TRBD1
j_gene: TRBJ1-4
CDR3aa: CASSVGGRGRFEKLFF
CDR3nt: TGTGCCAGCAGCGTGGGCGGAAGGGGGCGCTTTGAAAAACTGTTTTTT

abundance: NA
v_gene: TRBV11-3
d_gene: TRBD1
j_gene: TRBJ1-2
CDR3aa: CASSRDRATRYGYTF
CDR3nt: TGTGCCAGCAGCCGGGACAGGGCGACTCGGTATGGCTACACCTTC